The present T cell receptor beta chain was sequenced within a study of blood T cells in healthy people across ages. The germline V and J ends were trimmed by 3 bases and 5 bases, with 10 bases remaining between them. Germline V gives CDR1 SQVTM, CDR2 ANQGSEA. There are 12 residues in the CDR3. A second PCR of 7 to 11 cycles used a sample-barcoded 5' primer and a J-beta primer mix. TCRdb re-derived calls from the 5' RACE reads in MiXCR, one entry per CDR3 protein. The data show more than 500,000 distinct CDR3 sequences, about 25% seen once. There are a few counts of this clonotype. These data also formed part of another study, on T cells of mothers and their children.

Material: blood. This receptor was identified in a boy younger than 10 in good health. V gene TRBV29-1 combines with J gene TRBJ2-5; maybe TRBD2 (5 bases). CDR3 sequence: CSVDRTGETQYF. The CDR3 DNA is TGCAGCGTTGATCGGACGGGGGAGACCCAGTACTTC.